This TCR beta chain was recovered during a study of T-cell reconstitution after alpha-beta-depleted transplantation in children. Broader study findings: Surviving recipient T cells and intrathymic progenitors accounted for some patients' high TCRbeta diversity at day 60. Newly produced T cells mostly provided counts and TCRbeta diversity after one year, as hyperexpanded clones declined. Reportedly, roughly two months post-transplant, alpha-beta T cells arose from several hundred expanded graft clones.

Comments on this clonotype: Its antigen remains unknown.

The authors prepared the TCRbeta library with unique molecular identifiers. TCRdb used MiXCR to reprocess the PCR reads, holding one entry per CDR3 protein. The sample shows under 250,000 distinct CDR3 sequences, 20% to 30% of them seen only once. The CDR3 has 13 residues. From germline, CDR1 is SEHNR and CDR2 FQNEAQ (reference sequence). V was pared by 1 base and J by 5 bases, with 9 bases between. The TCR comes from a female patient aged 2-15 years who had a stem cell transplant for congenital amegakaryocytic thrombocytopenia, so the T cells may come from the graft donor. Sequenced here: PBMCs, mostly from graft donor cells, sampled 360 days after TCRalphabeta/CD19-depleted stem cell transplant. V usage is TRBV7-9 and J usage is TRBJ2-7; weak D call: TRBD2 (5 bases). CDR3 nucleotides: TGTGCCAGCAGCTTAGAGGAGAGGGACGAGCAGTACTTC. It codes for CASSLEERDEQYF.